The 15 T cell receptor beta chains below were found in one sample sequenced in a study of control samples from healthy donors and cancer patients. The repertoire was sequenced with immunoSEQ multiplex PCR; TCRdb's copy has only in-frame clones and lacks some. Of some 100,000 clones in the sample, over 60% were seen once. Sequenced input: blood. These receptors all come from a woman aged 25-40 years in good health.

The chain couples TRBV7-2 to TRBJ2-7; D ambiguous. Germline-derived CDR1 and CDR2 are SGHTA and FQGNSA. There are 12 residues in the CDR3. V was trimmed by 2 bases and J by 6 bases, leaving 8 bases between them. The CDR3 sequence: CASSLRAGEQYF. The DNA for the CDR3 is TGTGCCAGCAGCTTACGAGCAGGCGAGCAGTACTTC. Based on the CDR3 plus reference TRBV7-2 and TRBJ2-7, the full variable domain is GAGVSQSPSNKVTEKGKDVELRCDPISGHTALYWYRQSLGQGLEFLIYFQGNSAPDKSGLPSDRFSAERTGGSVSTLTIQRTQQEDSAVYLCASSLRAGEQYFGPGTRLTVT.

V is TRBV30 and J is TRBJ2-7; 7 bases are shared with TRBD1. The V gene end was trimmed by 1 base and the J gene end by 7 bases; junction bases not matched to a gene: 10. The CDR3 runs to 14 residues. From germline, CDR1 is GTSNPN and CDR2 SVGIG (reference sequence). The CDR3 reads CAWSESGQHMEQYF. CDR3 DNA: TGTGCCTGGAGTGAATCGGGACAGCACATGGAGCAGTACTTC.

In DNA form, the CDR3 reads TGTGCCAGCATCAGGGGAGAGACCCAGTACTTC. It yields the protein CASIRGETQYF. The V gene is TRBV6-5, the J gene TRBJ2-5; TRBD1 might be the D (6 bases). Germline CDR1 MNHEY, CDR2 SVGAGI. The CDR3 runs 11 residues. Trimming shortened V by 7 bases and J by 4 bases, and 7 bases separated the two germline ends.

The gene calls are TRBV2 and TRBJ1-1; 12 bases are a match to TRBD1. V dropped 7 bases and J dropped 8; count of bases not matched to a gene: 17. The CDR3 runs 17 residues. Germline V gene sequence: CDR1 SNHLY, CDR2 FYNNEI. CDR3 amino acids: CASNPRGGTGGASEAFF. The CDR3 DNA is TGTGCCAGCAACCCCCGGGGGGGGACAGGGGGCGCGTCCGAAGCTTTCTTT.

V gene TRBV28 combines with J gene TRBJ2-1; tentatively, D is TRBD1 (6 bases). The CDR3 length is 13 residues. The V end lost 5 bases, the J end lost 6 bases, and 11 bases lay between the germline ends. Germline CDR1 and CDR2: MDHEN and SYDVKM. The CDR3 DNA reads as TGTGCCAGCAGTCGGACAGTGACCAATGAGCAGTTCTTC. Protein sequence: CASSRTVTNEQFF.

The chain is built from TRBV27 and TRBJ2-7; D is perhaps TRBD1 (5 bases). Trimming cost V 6 bases and J 3 bases, with 15 bases left between them. Germline V lookup: CDR1 MNHEY, CDR2 SMNVEV (reference sequence). The CDR3 is 14 residues long. The CDR3 region has the DNA TGTGCCAGCAGCCCGACAGCGAACCACTACGAGCAGTACTTC. It is translated as CASSPTANHYEQYF.

V is TRBV4-1 and J is TRBJ2-1; 15 bases match TRBD2. In germline, CDR1 is MGHRA, CDR2 YSYEKL. The J segment lost 9 bases and the V segment lost 6 bases, leaving 3 bases of the junction unmatched. The CDR3 sequence is 14 residues long. Written as DNA, the CDR3 is TGCGCCAGCAGACCGGGACTAGCGGGGGGTGAGCAGTTCTTC. Encoded protein: CASRPGLAGGEQFF.

The rearrangement uses TRBV6-6 and TRBJ1-6; a weak D match, TRBD1 (6 bases). V lost 6 bases and J 17 bases, leaving 14 bases between the germline ends. The CDR3 sequence is 11 residues long. Germline V gene sequence: CDR1 MNHNY, CDR2 SVGAGI (reference sequence). The CDR3 DNA is TGTGCCAGCAGCCAGGGGAGGGTAGTCCACTTT. Amino acids: CASSQGRVVHF.

The genes are TRBV9 and TRBJ2-7, with D uncertain. CDR1 SGDLS and CDR2 YYNGEE come from the germline V gene. The CDR3 is 14 amino acids. Trimming cost V 0 bases and J 0 bases, with 7 bases left between them. The CDR3 sequence is CASSVVDGSYEQYF. As DNA, the CDR3 is TGTGCCAGCAGCGTAGTGGACGGCTCCTACGAGCAGTACTTC.

The chain carries TRBV14 and TRBJ2-1; no reliable D call. Per the germline V gene, CDR1 is SGHDN and CDR2 is FVKESK. The CDR3 is 15 residues long. V was pared by 2 bases and J by 3 bases, with 11 bases between. CDR3 nucleotides: TGTGCCAGCAGCCAAAAATCTCGAGTCTACAATGAGCAGTTCTTC. It translates to CASSQKSRVYNEQFF.

This chain links TRBV4-3 with TRBJ1-1, with D unclear. This CDR3 spans 14 amino acids. Germline values: CDR1 LGHNA, CDR2 YSLEER. Trimming removed 0 bases at V and 1 base at J, with 6 bases between. This CDR3 is CASSQDPWNTEAFF. The CDR3 DNA is TGCGCCAGCAGCCAAGATCCGTGGAACACTGAAGCTTTCTTT.

This chain joins TRBV19 and TRBJ1-1; 8 bases fit TRBD1. Unmatched junction bases numbered 2, after V lost 3 bases and J lost 8 bases. This CDR3 region has 12 residues. Germline V gene data show CDR1 as LNHDA and CDR2 as SQIVND (reference sequence). For the CDR3, the DNA is TGTGCCAGTAGTATTGGGGACAGGGAAGCTTTCTTT. Its translation is CASSIGDREAFF. The full variable domain, rest sourced from reference TRBV19 and TRBJ1-1, is DGGITQSPKYLFRKEGQNVTLSCEQNLNHDAMYWYRQDPGQGLRLIYYSQIVNDFQKGDIAEGYSVSREKKESFPLTVTSAQKNPTAFYLCASSIGDREAFFGQGTRLTVV.

The V gene is TRBV30, the J gene TRBJ1-2, with 9 bases identical to TRBD1. The CDR3 is 13 amino acids. The J segment lost 9 bases and the V segment lost 4 bases, leaving 9 bases of the junction unmatched. The germline V gene has CDR1 GTSNPN and CDR2 SVGIG (reference sequence). This CDR3 is CAWTRDRDFSYTF. The CDR3 DNA is TGTGCCTGGACACGGGACAGGGACTTCAGCTACACCTTC.

This sequence joins TRBV27 and TRBJ2-1, with D perhaps assigned TRBD1 or TRBD2 (5 bases each). The V and J ends lost 2 bases and 2 bases respectively, with 10 bases between them. The CDR3 runs 15 residues. Looked up from germline, CDR1 is MNHEY and CDR2 is SMNVEV (reference sequence). The CDR3 here is CASSLRRGPYNEQFF. CDR3 in DNA: TGTGCCAGCAGTTTAAGACGGGGCCCCTACAATGAGCAGTTCTTC.

This clone was counted only a few times. The chain joins TRBV6-5 to TRBJ2-1, with D tentatively TRBD2 (6 bases). The V gene lost 7 bases and the J gene lost 2 bases, with 15 bases spanning the gap. Per germline, CDR1 MNHEY and CDR2 SVGAGI. The CDR3 is made up of 15 amino acids. CDR3 loop: CASTPFTGAYNEQFF. The CDR3 DNA follows: TGTGCCAGCACCCCCTTCACGGGGGCCTACAATGAGCAGTTCTTC.